This T cell receptor beta chain was recorded in a study of post-analysis software for immune sequencing data. General study results and limits: Controls had significantly higher normalized Chao1 diversity than multiple sclerosis patients. With TRBV5-6, TRBV5-1 and TRBV20-1 included, about five TRBV segments were more frequent in patients than in controls.

Comments on this clonotype: What it recognizes is unknown.

Each TCR beta cDNA library carried unique molecular identifiers. Around 460,000 cDNA molecules came from about 1 to 10 million T cells. MiXCR, run by TCRdb on the PCR reads, gives a single entry per CDR3 protein. The repertoire holds some 800,000 distinct CDR3 sequences, with roughly 46% as singletons. CDR1 SEHNR and CDR2 FQNEAQ come from the germline V gene (reference sequence). J lost 0 bases, V lost 6 bases, and 14 bases had no gene match. This CDR3 region has 18 residues. The receptor's source is a girl aged 10-17 years with multiple sclerosis. The rearrangement uses TRBV7-9 and TRBJ2-3, with 8 positions matching TRBD2. Sequenced: blood. The CDR3 region has the DNA TGTGCCAGCAGACGCGCGACAGGACTAGCATTGAGCACAGATACGCAGTATTTT. Its protein is CASRRATGLALSTDTQYF.